Presented here are 13 T cell receptor beta chains from one specimen sequenced in a study of T cells after yellow fever vaccination (dated by TCRdb to the late 2010s). This specimen's treatment or condition label, interpreted: live attenuated yellow fever vaccine strain. Libraries were made using 5' RACE. Sequencing relied on an Illumina HiSeq 2500. TCRdb applied fastp at Q25 and MiXCR to the public reads, then kept only in-frame beta chains. Each record represents a unique CDR3 protein, reported with the most common genes and DNA among its rows. The sample yields about 340,000 distinct CDR3 sequences; roughly 8.7% were counted once. The ten biggest clones cover roughly 18% of the sample. The sample was PBMCs, taken on the day of the first yellow fever vaccination. These receptors were taken from a man in his late teens or twenties who received the YFV17D yellow fever vaccine.

The gene calls are TRBV25-1 and TRBJ2-3; 11 bases are shared with TRBD2. CDR1 and CDR2 (germline): MGHDK, SYGVNS. The CDR3 consists of 16 residues. The V gene end was trimmed by 4 bases and the J gene end by 0 bases; junction bases not matched to a gene: 3. For the CDR3, the DNA is TGTGCCAGCAGTGGACTAGCGGGGTTTAGCACAGATACGCAGTATTTT. Translated: CASSGLAGFSTDTQYF.

This clonotype was observed a handful of times. This chain joins TRBV4-3 and TRBJ1-2; 7 bases fit TRBD1. Looked up from germline, CDR1 is LGHNA and CDR2 is YSLEER. J gave up 5 bases and V 4 bases, and 16 bases lay outside the gene matches. The CDR3 covers 17 residues. The CDR3 region has the DNA TGCGCCAGCAGCCCAGAAACGACAGGGAACGGTGTTTATGGCTACACCTTC. This gives the protein CASSPETTGNGVYGYTF.

This clonotype was observed a handful of times. The genes are TRBV7-3 and TRBJ2-5; no reliable D call. The V and J ends lost 2 bases and 1 base respectively, with 5 bases between them. Germline V gene lookup returns CDR1 SGHTA and CDR2 FQGTGA. This CDR3 has 13 amino acids. CDR3: CASSLYLQETQYF. As DNA, the CDR3 is TGTGCCAGCAGCTTATATCTCCAAGAGACCCAGTACTTC.

This clonotype was seen a few times. This chain links TRBV6-5 with TRBJ1-2; D is possibly TRBD1 (6 bases). CDR1 MNHEY and CDR2 SVGAGI come from the germline V gene. CDR3 length: 15 residues. V lost 0 bases and J lost 7, with 15 bases in between. The CDR3 DNA is TGTGCCAGCAGTTACTCCGGGACACCTCCGGGTGGCTACACCTTC. The encoded protein is CASSYSGTPPGGYTF.

This clonotype was seen a handful of times. The J gene is TRBJ2-5, the V gene TRBV11-2; no clear D. Germline V gives CDR1 SGHAT, CDR2 FQNNGV. Trimming removed 5 bases from V and 4 bases from J, with 11 bases in between. This CDR3 region has 13 residues. The CDR3 loop is CASSPRQVETQYF. In DNA form, the CDR3 reads TGTGCCAGCAGCCCCCGGCAGGTAGAGACCCAGTACTTC.

This clonotype was counted between two and nine times. The V gene is TRBV7-9, the J gene TRBJ1-2; the D gene is possibly TRBD1 (5 bases). V lost 4 bases to trimming and J lost 0 bases, with 12 bases between them. CDR1 and CDR2 from the germline V gene are SEHNR and FQNEAQ (reference sequence). This CDR3 spans 15 amino acids. DNA of the CDR3: TGTGCCAGCAGCTCCTTGACAGAATCTAACTATGGCTACACCTTC. Its translation is CASSSLTESNYGYTF.

V gene TRBV7-9 combines with J gene TRBJ2-1; 10 nucleotides line up with TRBD2. The CDR3 loop spans 16 amino acids. CDR1 is SEHNR and CDR2 is FQNEAQ in the germline V gene (reference sequence). V dropped 2 bases and J dropped 10; count of bases not matched to a gene: 11. In DNA form, the CDR3 reads TGTGCCAGCAGCTTACGAGGGAGCGGGGGGGCCCGAGAGCAGTTCTTC. Translation gives CASSLRGSGGAREQFF.

This clonotype was seen a few times. The chain is built from TRBV20-1 and TRBJ2-2; TRBD1 matches 8 bases. Trimming took 0 bases from V and 6 from J; bases not matched to a gene: 3. The CDR3 covers 14 residues. Germline-derived CDR1 and CDR2 are DFQATT and SNEGSKA (reference sequence). CDR3 region: CSARDYRGAGELFF. CDR3 sequence (DNA): TGCAGTGCTAGAGATTACAGGGGGGCCGGGGAGCTGTTTTTT.

Ten or more counts support this clonotype. CDR3 DNA sequence: TGTGCCAGCAGCCAAGAGGCTACAGGGTTTATTACTGAAGCTTTCTTT. This translates into CASSQEATGFITEAFF. The chain combines TRBV3-1 with TRBJ1-1; possibly TRBD1 for D (6 bases). This CDR3 region has 16 residues. Trimming took off 0 bases at V and 5 bases at J, with 16 bases between the two ends. Germline V gives CDR1 LGHDT, CDR2 YNNKEL (reference sequence). Supplemented by reference TRBV3-1 and TRBJ1-1, the full variable domain reads DTAVSQTPKYLVTQMGNDKSIKCEQNLGHDTMYWYKQDSKKFLKIMFSYNNKELIINETVPNRFSPKSPDKAHLNLHINSLELGDSAVYFCASSQEATGFITEAFFGQGTRLTVV.

This clonotype was seen a few times. This chain connects TRBV12-3 or TRBV12-4 to TRBJ2-7; 9 bases are shared with TRBD1. The CDR3 extends over 13 amino acids. V dropped 6 bases and J dropped 5; count of bases not matched to a gene: 5. For the CDR3, the DNA is TGTGCCAGCAGAGACAGGGGGAGCCACGAGCAGTACTTC. The encoded protein is CASRDRGSHEQYF.

In its sample, this clonotype was seen a few times. The rearrangement joins TRBV3-1 to TRBJ2-7, with TRBD1 matching over 7 bases. V was clipped by 5 bases and J by 5 bases; unmatched bases: 9. This CDR3 comprises 14 residues. Per the germline V gene, CDR1 is LGHDT and CDR2 is YNNKEL (reference sequence). For the CDR3, the DNA is TGTGCCAGCAGCTCGCACGACAGGGCGGACGAGCAGTACGTC. It codes for CASSSHDRADEQYV.

V and J are TRBV19 and TRBJ2-1, with 11 positions matching TRBD2. Germline CDR1 reads LNHDA; CDR2 reads SQIVND (reference sequence). The CDR3 spans 18 residues. The V and J ends lost 5 bases and 0 bases, in that order; junction bases with no gene match: 9. The DNA for the CDR3 is TGTGCCAGTAGTCCAAGTACTAGCGGGGGATTCTCCTACAATGAGCAGTTCTTC. It specifies CASSPSTSGGFSYNEQFF. The variable domain in full, with the rest retrieved from reference TRBV19 and TRBJ2-1, is DGGITQSPKYLFRKEGQNVTLSCEQNLNHDAMYWYRQDPGQGLRLIYYSQIVNDFQKGDIAEGYSVSREKKESFPLTVTSAQKNPTAFYLCASSPSTSGGFSYNEQFFGPGTRLTVL.

This clonotype was picked up many times. The chain carries TRBV7-2 and TRBJ2-2; possibly TRBD1 or TRBD2 for D (5 bases each). This CDR3 has 16 amino acids. The germline CDR1 and CDR2 sequences are SGHTA and FQGNSA. V was shortened by 1 base and J by 1 base, with 10 bases between the two germline ends. The CDR3 DNA reads TGTGCCAGCAGCTTAGTAGGGACGGTGAACACCGGGGAGCTGTTTTTT. This translates into CASSLVGTVNTGELFF.